This T cell receptor (beta chain) derives from a study of cytomegalovirus exposure and HLA in healthy donors. Turning to this clone: Its target is unknown.

Study-level results: Analyses of presence and absence presupposed an approximately uniform sequencing depth across donors.

The PCR was carried out with 60 Vbeta primers and 13 Jbeta primers. Repertoires were generated with immunoSEQ multiplex PCR, while TCRdb's copy carries only in-frame clones and drops some. The sample contains about 150,000 clones, approximately 70% of which appear only once. The germline V gene has CDR1 SGHRS and CDR2 YFSETQ. The CDR3 runs 11 residues. The V end lost 4 bases, the J end lost 5 bases, and 6 bases lay between the germline ends. Sequencing was carried out using PBMCs. This TCR was sampled from a woman aged 55-70 years in good health and CMV-seropositive. This rearrangement joins TRBV5-1 to TRBJ2-5; no clear D. DNA of the CDR3: TGCGCCAGCAGCCGTGCGGAGACCCAGTACTTC. This codes for CASSRAETQYF.